Below are 5 T cell receptor beta chains sequenced from a single sample in a study of blood T cell repertoires in COVID-19. Assay: immunoSEQ multiplex PCR; the TCRdb copy retains only in-frame clones and omits some. The repertoire has hundreds of thousands of clones, roughly 90% of them found once; the top ten carry approximately 5%. Sequenced sample: PBMCs or T cells enriched from blood (not recorded which). Receptors were obtained from a man between 60 and 75 years old who had recovered from COVID-19.

The DNA of the CDR3 is TGTGCCAGCAGCTTGGAGTTTATCGATGAAAAACTGTTTTTT. Encoded protein: CASSLEFIDEKLFF. This chain joins TRBV7-2 and TRBJ1-4; D is undetermined. Germline V gene sequence: CDR1 SGHTA, CDR2 FQGNSA. The CDR3 runs to 14 residues. Trimming removed 3 bases from V and 6 bases from J, with 11 bases in between.

In its sample, this clone was seen a few times. The rearrangement joins TRBV29-1 to TRBJ2-2, with D maybe TRBD1 (6 bases). The V gene lost 4 bases and the J gene lost 2 bases, with 11 bases spanning the gap. From germline, CDR1 is SQVTM and CDR2 ANQGSEA. The CDR3 runs to 14 residues. Written as DNA, the CDR3 is TGCAGCGTTGCTAGAGGGGGTAACACCGGGGAGCTGTTTTTT. This sequence encodes CSVARGGNTGELFF.

J is TRBJ1-2 and V is TRBV4-2, with D maybe TRBD1 (6 bases). CDR1 and CDR2 from the germline V gene are LGHNA and YNFKEQ. Trimming took 0 bases from V and 7 from J, leaving 12 bases between them. This CDR3 region has 14 residues. This CDR3 is CASSQDVQGIGYTF. CDR3 bases: TGTGCCAGCAGCCAAGATGTACAGGGAATTGGCTACACCTTC.

V and J are TRBV28 and TRBJ2-2; D perhaps matches TRBD2 (6 bases). The CDR3 spans 14 residues. Between the trimmed V and J ends, which lost 6 bases and 5 bases, there was a span of 13 bases. Germline V lookup: CDR1 MDHEN, CDR2 SYDVKM. CDR3 residues: CASSYRGGTGELFF. The CDR3 coding sequence is TGTGCCAGCAGCTACCGTGGGGGGACCGGGGAGCTGTTTTTT.

The chain employs TRBV11-2 and TRBJ2-3; TRBD2 aligns across 11 bases. Looked up from germline, CDR1 is SGHAT and CDR2 is FQNNGV. The CDR3 is 16 amino acids. Trimming at V came to 3 bases and at J to 5 bases, leaving 7 bases not matched to a gene. CDR3 sequence reads: CASSFSLAGVIDTQYF. The CDR3 DNA reads as TGTGCCAGCAGCTTCTCACTAGCGGGAGTAATAGATACGCAGTATTTT.